The next 11 T cell receptor beta chains were all read from a single sample in a study of sequential checkpoint blockade in melanoma. Libraries were prepared by immunoSEQ multiplex PCR; TCRdb keeps only in-frame clonotypes and omits some of them. Of about 18,000 clones detected, roughly 28% appear once; the ten largest clones hold 6.5% to 9%. The treatment denotes: randomized to nivolumab then ipilimumab (arm A) or the reverse (arm B). This specimen consisted of tumor tissue (inferred from file names), obtained from a patient given nivolumab and ipilimumab in sequence. These receptors all come from a human donor with melanoma.

The chain has TRBV30 and TRBJ1-2; 8 bases are shared with TRBD1. After removal of 4 bases from V and 4 bases from J, the junction contained 14 bases not matched to a gene. Per the germline V gene, CDR1 is GTSNPN and CDR2 is SVGIG (reference sequence). The CDR3 consists of 16 residues. The CDR3 protein is CAWIPTGDRGFYGYTF. DNA for the CDR3: TGTGCCTGGATACCGACCGGTGACAGGGGTTTCTATGGCTACACCTTC.

This clone has more than one count but fewer than ten. The chain couples TRBV11-3 to TRBJ2-1; TRBD1 might be the D (6 bases). From germline, CDR1 is SGHNT and CDR2 YENEEA. The CDR3 runs to 15 residues. The ends were cut back, 2 bases at V and 6 bases at J, with 14 bases in the middle. The CDR3 region has the DNA TGTGCCAGCAGCTTAAGCAGGGGTAGTCCCAATGAGCAGTTCTTC. Translation: CASSLSRGSPNEQFF. The variable domain in full, completed from reference TRBV11-3 and TRBJ2-1, reads EAGVVQSPRYKIIEKKQPVAFWCNPISGHNTLYWYLQNLGQGPELLIRYENEEAVDDSQLPKDRFSAERLKGVDSTLKIQPAELGDSAVYLCASSLSRGSPNEQFFGPGTRLTVL.

The chain combines TRBV19 with TRBJ1-6; D is unclear. Germline lookup yields CDR1 LNHDA and CDR2 SQIVND (reference sequence). With 4 bases removed from V and 8 bases from J, the gap between germline ends came to 21 bases. The CDR3 consists of 17 residues. CDR3 sequence (DNA): TGTGCCAGTAGTACCCAGCGGGCAGTTCAAATTTATTCACCCCTCCACTTT. Residues: CASSTQRAVQIYSPLHF.

The chain joins TRBV14 to TRBJ2-2; possible D gene TRBD1, 5 bases. CDR3 length: 15 residues. Germline V lookup: CDR1 SGHDN, CDR2 FVKESK. Trimming took 5 bases from V and 4 from J, leaving 14 bases between them. The CDR3 sequence: CASSWVPGITGELFF. The CDR3 coding sequence is TGTGCCAGCAGCTGGGTACCAGGGATCACCGGGGAGCTGTTTTTT.

This clone has more than one count but fewer than ten. The chain combines TRBV11-3 with TRBJ2-3; possible D gene TRBD2, 5 bases. The CDR3 has 18 residues. The V gene's germline CDR1 is SGHNT and CDR2 YENEEA. V lost 4 bases to trimming and J lost 1 base, with 21 bases between them. CDR3 nucleotides: TGTGCCAGCAGCTCCGCGGAGAGGGAGCGGATAGGCACAGATACGCAGTATTTT. Residues: CASSSAERERIGTDTQYF.

In its sample, this clone was seen a few times. CDR3 in amino acids: CAISEGISTDTQYF. Here the CDR3 DNA reads TGTGCCATCAGTGAGGGGATTAGCACAGATACGCAGTATTTT. The chain uses TRBV10-3 and TRBJ2-3; no reliable D call. The CDR3 spans 14 residues. Trimming removed 2 bases from V and 0 bases from J, with 6 bases in between. CDR1 ENHRY and CDR2 SYGVKD come from the germline V gene.

V and J are TRBV9 and TRBJ2-3, with D maybe TRBD2 (5 bases). The CDR3 has 13 residues. Trimming took off 0 bases at V and 5 bases at J, with 7 bases between the two ends. Germline CDR1 reads SGDLS; CDR2 reads YYNGEE. The CDR3 DNA reads as TGTGCCAGCAGCGTAGGCGGGCAAGATACGCAGTATTTT. It specifies CASSVGGQDTQYF. The variable domain in full, completed from reference TRBV9 and TRBJ2-3, reads DSGVTQTPKHLITATGQRVTLRCSPRSGDLSVYWYQQSLDQGLQFLIQYYNGEERAKGNILERFSAQQFPDLHSELNLSSLELGDSALYFCASSVGGQDTQYFGPGTRLTVL.

The sample holds a few counts of this clone. J is TRBJ2-7 and V is TRBV11-3, with 13 bases aligning to TRBD2. Trimming at V came to 4 bases and at J to 9 bases, leaving 12 bases not matched to a gene. The CDR3 covers 16 residues. CDR1 is SGHNT and CDR2 is YENEEA in the germline V gene. The CDR3, as DNA: TGTGCCAGCAGCTCCAACCCGGGACTAGCGGGGATTGTGCAGTACTTC. It encodes CASSSNPGLAGIVQYF.

This clone was seen a few times. The chain uses TRBV7-4 and TRBJ2-5; D remains ambiguous. The CDR3 runs to 13 residues. CDR1 and CDR2 (germline): SGHVT, SQSDAQ. The V gene lost 2 bases and the J gene lost 5 bases, with 9 bases spanning the gap. CDR3: CASSLLTGETQYF. CDR3 sequence (DNA): TGTGCCAGCAGCTTACTCACCGGCGAGACCCAGTACTTC.

The chain combines TRBV12-5 with TRBJ2-1; D may correspond to TRBD1 or TRBD2 (5 bases each). Looked up from germline, CDR1 is LGHNT and CDR2 is FRNRAP. CDR3 length: 15 residues. CDR3 in DNA: TGTGCCAGCATCGGGACCAGGCGGTCCTACAATGAGCAGTTCTTC. It translates to CASIGTRRSYNEQFF.

This clone has only a few counts. The rearrangement joins TRBV27 to TRBJ2-7; D perhaps matches TRBD2 (6 bases). The CDR3 runs 14 residues. The germline V and J ends were trimmed by 8 bases and 0 bases, with 14 bases remaining between them. Germline V gene data show CDR1 as MNHEY and CDR2 as SMNVEV (reference sequence). The CDR3 coding sequence is TGTGCCAGCGGGACTTTGGGGAGCTCCTACGAGCAGTACTTC. As protein: CASGTLGSSYEQYF.